This TCR beta chain is drawn from a study of OX40 agonist ivuxolimab in advanced cancers. The overall study: About 40% of patients had received prior checkpoint inhibitor therapy.

Sequencing was performed with immunoSEQ multiplex PCR; in TCRdb, only in-frame clones are kept and a portion is missing. The data show 53,000 or so clones, more than 75% seen once. As regards this clone: The antigen is unknown.

Study-wide findings and caveats: People who partly responded at 0.1-3.0 mg/kg had some of the least clonal expansion seen.

This clonotype was obtained from an adult with an advanced solid tumor such as melanoma, head and neck, liver or kidney cancer. Specimen: CD4+ or CD8+ T cells sorted from blood, collected in a trial of the OX40 agonist ivuxolimab.

The CDR3 DNA reads as TGTGCCAGTAGTATCCTCGGCGGGAGCTCCTACGAGCAGTACTTC. Protein: CASSILGGSSYEQYF. The chain couples TRBV19 to TRBJ2-7; 7 bases are shared with TRBD2. The CDR3 runs to 15 residues. Trimming at V came to 3 bases and at J to 0 bases, leaving 5 bases not matched to a gene. From germline, CDR1 is LNHDA and CDR2 SQIVND (reference sequence).